This is a list of T cell receptor beta chains from one sample in a study of T cell repertoires in cytomegalovirus infection. A single record per CDR3 protein comes from TCRdb applying MiXCR to the reads. The top ten hold 18% of the sample, which has roughly 230,000 distinct CDR3 sequences, approximately 22% seen once. Sequencing was performed on CD8+ T cells from PBMCs. These receptors all come from a human donor in good health (CMV status not recorded). Some clones in this sample may be carry-over from other donors' samples. Each CDR3 is given with its conserved first and last residue. Some rows mark clone size as missing; the rest say once, few, many or name a class of expanded clone.

TRBJ2-3	-	TRBV6-2/TRBV6-3	CASRAERSYNTDTQYF
TRBJ1-2	medium-sized	TRBV12-3/TRBV12-4	CASSGQGMGYGYTF
TRBJ2-1	few	TRBV6-2/TRBV6-3	CASSYSQGIMSNEQFF
TRBJ2-1	few	TRBV12-3/TRBV12-4	CASSPDETSGAPWNEQFF
TRBJ2-7	-	TRBV6-2/TRBV6-3	CASSLAPGLPGGYEQYF
TRBJ2-1	-	TRBV29-1	CSVDSGVGNEQFF
TRBJ2-7	-	TRBV20-1	CSASQTDSYEQYF
TRBJ1-1	many	TRBV7-8	CASSFRGPTTEAFF
TRBJ2-4	few	TRBV11-2	CATGANQGALNIQYF
TRBJ2-1	few	TRBV19	CASSIGGGPMYEQFF
TRBJ2-5	-	TRBV5-6	CASSSPLYQETQYF
TRBJ1-1	few	TRBV7-9	CASSRGHPNTEAFF
TRBJ2-1	few	TRBV4-1	CASSQGYSAGSRFF
TRBJ2-7	few	TRBV3-1	CASSQDQSLESSYEQYF
TRBJ2-1	-	TRBV28	CASSISNEQFF
TRBJ1-1	-	TRBV5-4	CASSLGPPGVDTEAFF